This TCR beta chain derives from a study of cytomegalovirus exposure and HLA in healthy donors. It was with 60 Vbeta and 13 Jbeta primers that the PCR ran. TCRdb's copy holds only in-frame clones and misses some; the assay was immunoSEQ multiplex PCR. The sample lists around 100,000 clones; around 68% were seen once. Germline CDR1 reads MNHNS; CDR2 reads SASEGT. This CDR3 has 15 amino acids. This TCR was recovered from a middle-aged woman in good health and CMV-seropositive. V gene TRBV6-1 combines with J gene TRBJ2-5, with 12 bases aligning to TRBD2. The assigned J gene may be wrong: the sequence end matches TRBJ2-7 better. The specimen sequenced was PBMCs. CDR3 in amino acids: CASSTRTSGTDEQYF. CDR3 DNA: TGTGCCAGCAGTACCCGGACTAGCGGGACAGACGAGCAGTACTTC.